One TCR beta chain is described in this entry. This entry is derived from a study of blood T cell repertoires in COVID-19. Background on the study: Whether acute or convalescent, the COVID-19 samples came from the United States, Italy and Spain. T cells, B-cell-depleted T cells, or PBMCs provided the cDNA or gDNA that served as material.

Data came from immunoSEQ multiplex PCR; TCRdb stores just in-frame clones and leaves some out. Altogether tens of thousands of clones are present, around nine tenths being singletons, with the ten largest covering over 2%. Sequencing was performed on peripheral blood. The TCR comes from a human donor in a cohort sampled during active COVID-19.

CDR3 DNA sequence: TGTGCCAGCAGCAAGGGAAAGGGGCGCTATGGCTACACCTTC. Its translation: CASSKGKGRYGYTF. This chain links TRBV21-1 with TRBJ1-2; TRBD1 is the table's D call, not checked against the DNA. TRBV21-1 is classified as a pseudogene. The CDR3 consists of 14 residues.